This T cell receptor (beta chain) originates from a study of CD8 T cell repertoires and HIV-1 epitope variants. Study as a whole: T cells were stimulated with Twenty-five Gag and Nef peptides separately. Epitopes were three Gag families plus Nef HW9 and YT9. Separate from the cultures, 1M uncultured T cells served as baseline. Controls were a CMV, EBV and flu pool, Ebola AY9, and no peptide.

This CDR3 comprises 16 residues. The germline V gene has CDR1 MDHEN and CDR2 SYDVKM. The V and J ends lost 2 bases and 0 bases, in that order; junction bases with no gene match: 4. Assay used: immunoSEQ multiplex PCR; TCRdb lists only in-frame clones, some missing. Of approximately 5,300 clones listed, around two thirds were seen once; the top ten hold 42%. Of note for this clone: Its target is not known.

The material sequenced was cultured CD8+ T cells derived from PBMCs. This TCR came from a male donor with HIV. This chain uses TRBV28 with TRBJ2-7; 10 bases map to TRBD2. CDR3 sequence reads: CASSLESSGSSYEQYF. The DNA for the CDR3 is TGTGCCAGCAGTTTAGAGTCTAGCGGGAGCTCCTACGAGCAGTACTTC.